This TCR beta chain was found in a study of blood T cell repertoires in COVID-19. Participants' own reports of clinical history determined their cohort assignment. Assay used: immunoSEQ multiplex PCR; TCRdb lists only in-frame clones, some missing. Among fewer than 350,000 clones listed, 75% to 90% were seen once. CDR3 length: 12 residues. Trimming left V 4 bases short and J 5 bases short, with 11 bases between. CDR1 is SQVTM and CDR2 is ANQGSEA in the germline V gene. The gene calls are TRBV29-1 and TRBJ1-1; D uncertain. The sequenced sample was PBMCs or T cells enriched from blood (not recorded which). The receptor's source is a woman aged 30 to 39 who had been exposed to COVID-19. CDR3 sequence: CSVAGAWTEAFF. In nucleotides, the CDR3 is TGCAGCGTTGCAGGTGCTTGGACTGAAGCTTTCTTT. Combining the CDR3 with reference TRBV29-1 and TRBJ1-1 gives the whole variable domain SAVISQKPSRDICQRGTSLTIQCQVDSQVTMMFWYRQQPGQSLTLIATANQGSEATYESGFVIDKFPISRPNLTFSTLTVSNMSPEDSSIYLCSVAGAWTEAFFGQGTRLTVV.